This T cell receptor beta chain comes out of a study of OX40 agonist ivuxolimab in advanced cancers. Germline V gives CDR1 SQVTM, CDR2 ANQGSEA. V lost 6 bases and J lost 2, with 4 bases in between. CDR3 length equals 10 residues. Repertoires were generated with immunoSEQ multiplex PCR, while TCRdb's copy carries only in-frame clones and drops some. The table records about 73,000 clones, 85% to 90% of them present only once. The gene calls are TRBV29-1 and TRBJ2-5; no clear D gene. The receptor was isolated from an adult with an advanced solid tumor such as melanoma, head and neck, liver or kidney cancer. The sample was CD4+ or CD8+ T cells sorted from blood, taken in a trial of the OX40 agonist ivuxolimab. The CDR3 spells CSVDQETQYF. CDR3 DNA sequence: TGCAGCGTGGATCAAGAGACCCAGTACTTC.